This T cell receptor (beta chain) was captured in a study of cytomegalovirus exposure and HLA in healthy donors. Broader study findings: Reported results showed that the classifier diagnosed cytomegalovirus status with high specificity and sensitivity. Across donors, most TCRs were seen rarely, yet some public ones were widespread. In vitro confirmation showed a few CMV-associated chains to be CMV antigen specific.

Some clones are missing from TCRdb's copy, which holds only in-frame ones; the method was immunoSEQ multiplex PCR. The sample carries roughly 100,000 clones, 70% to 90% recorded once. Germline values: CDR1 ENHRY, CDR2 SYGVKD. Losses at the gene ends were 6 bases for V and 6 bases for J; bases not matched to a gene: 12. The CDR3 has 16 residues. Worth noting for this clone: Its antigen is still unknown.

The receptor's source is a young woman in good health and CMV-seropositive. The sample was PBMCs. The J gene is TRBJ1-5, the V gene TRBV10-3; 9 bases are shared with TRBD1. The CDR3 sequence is CAISREGQGESQPQHF. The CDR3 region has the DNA TGTGCCATCAGCCGAGAGGGACAGGGTGAGAGTCAGCCCCAGCATTTT.